This T cell receptor (beta chain) was retrieved from a study of blood T cell repertoires in COVID-19. Study information: Acute and convalescent COVID-19 samples came from the United States, Italy and Spain. T cells, B-cell-depleted T cells, or PBMCs supplied cDNA or gDNA.

In the authors' workflow: Quantification of nucleated cells was approximated via reference gene primer amplification. This table comes from immunoSEQ multiplex PCR, and its TCRdb copy is limited to in-frame clones, with some not included. From that table come the V and J calls and clone size; the DNA was used to work out D and trimming. The repertoire includes about 140,000 clones, roughly 86% of them detected once, and about 8% sits in the top ten. V dropped 4 bases and J dropped 3 bases, with 15 bases sitting between them. The germline CDR1 and CDR2 sequences are LNHDA and SQIVND (reference sequence). The CDR3 length is 16 residues.

This sequence joins TRBV19 and TRBJ2-2, with a tentative D call TRBD2 (7 bases). This receptor was identified in an older woman with acute or convalescent COVID-19. Sequenced sample: peripheral blood. The CDR3 DNA reads as TGTGCCAGTAGTAAAGGGGGAGGGGAGGACACCGGGGAGCTGTTTTTT. The encoded protein is CASSKGGGEDTGELFF.